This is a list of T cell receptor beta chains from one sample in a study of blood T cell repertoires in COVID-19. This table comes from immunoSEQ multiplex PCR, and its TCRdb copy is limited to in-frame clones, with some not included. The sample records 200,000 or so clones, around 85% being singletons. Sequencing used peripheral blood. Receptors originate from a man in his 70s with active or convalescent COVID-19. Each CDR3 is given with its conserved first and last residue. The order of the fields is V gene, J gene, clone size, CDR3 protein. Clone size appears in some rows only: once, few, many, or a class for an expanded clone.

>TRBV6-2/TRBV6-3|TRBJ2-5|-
CASSVAGGGETQYF
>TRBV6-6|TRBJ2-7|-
CASNSGGSYGQYF
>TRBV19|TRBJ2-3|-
CASTPIGQGASTDTQYF
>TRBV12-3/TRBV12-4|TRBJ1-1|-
CASSLLLGREAFF
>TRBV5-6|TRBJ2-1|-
CASSRQGSLFHNEQFF
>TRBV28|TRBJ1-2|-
CASSLPARLGYTF
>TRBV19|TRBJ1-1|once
CASSPSGGGRLRTEAFF
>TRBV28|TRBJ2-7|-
CASSFRGGRMYF
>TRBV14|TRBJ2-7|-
CASSLVAGSSEQYF
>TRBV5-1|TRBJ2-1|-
CASSWGLADSYNEQFF
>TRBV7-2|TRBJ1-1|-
CASSLNYGLNTEAFF
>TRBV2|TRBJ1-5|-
CASRDRTGGNQPQHF
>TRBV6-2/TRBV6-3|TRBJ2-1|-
CASSRVGGWEQFF
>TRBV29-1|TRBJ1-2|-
CSVEDRGEGYTF
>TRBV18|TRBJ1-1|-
CASSPGIYTEAFF
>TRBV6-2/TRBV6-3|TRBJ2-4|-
CASSYSGLAGAGNIQYF
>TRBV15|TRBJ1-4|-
CATSREGDIWGEKLFF
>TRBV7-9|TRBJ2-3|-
CASIRESGTDTQYF
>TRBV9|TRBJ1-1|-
CASSALVGGPNTEAFF
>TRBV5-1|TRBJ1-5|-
CASSLTGTANQPQHF
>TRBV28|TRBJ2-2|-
CASSFGVSGELFF
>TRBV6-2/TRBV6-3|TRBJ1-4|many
CASSYGQAHKLFF
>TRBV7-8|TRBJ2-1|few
CASSPPGLGDLYNEQFF
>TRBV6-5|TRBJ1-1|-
CASTPGWNTEAFF
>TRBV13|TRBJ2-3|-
CASSLRLAGGNTDTQYF
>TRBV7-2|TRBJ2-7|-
CASSSDRGYEQYF
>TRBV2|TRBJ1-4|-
CASSVPRDSLNEKLFF